This T cell receptor (beta chain) was captured in a study of OX40 agonist ivuxolimab in advanced cancers. Sequencing was performed with immunoSEQ multiplex PCR; in TCRdb, only in-frame clones are kept and a portion is missing. The top ten clones hold approximately 7.9% of a sample with 55,000 to 80,000 clones, 84% of them seen once. Germline V gives CDR1 SNHLY, CDR2 FYNNEI. Trimming removed 3 bases from V and 2 bases from J, with 1 base in between. The CDR3 contains 11 residues. This sample comprised CD4+ or CD8+ T cells sorted from blood, obtained in a trial of the OX40 agonist ivuxolimab. This clonotype was sampled from an adult with an advanced solid tumor such as melanoma, head and neck, liver or kidney cancer. V usage is TRBV2 and J usage is TRBJ1-2; D gene unclear. The CDR3 nucleotides are TGTGCCAGCAGTGACAACTATGGCTACACCTTC. Residues: CASSDNYGYTF.